Following are 20 T cell receptor beta chains from one sample sequenced in a study of lymphopenia after photon versus proton radiotherapy. Using immunoSEQ multiplex PCR, the repertoire was profiled, and TCRdb retains in-frame clones only, with some absent. Of 25,000 to 35,000 clones detected, approximately 92% appear once; the ten largest clones hold 6.6%. The source material was peripheral blood, sampled from a patient treated with proton-based radiotherapy. These receptors all come from a woman between 70 and 85 years old with pancreatic cancer. Some clones in this sample may be carry-over from other donors' samples.

This clone was picked up one time. The rearrangement links TRBV10-3 to TRBJ2-5, with TRBD2 as a possible D gene (5 bases). V was cut by 7 bases and J by 1 base, with 10 bases left in between. Germline V gene data show CDR1 as ENHRY and CDR2 as SYGVKD. This CDR3 is built from 13 residues. Here the CDR3 DNA reads TGTGCCATCAAGGGAGCGGTCCAAGAGACCCAGTACTTC. Its protein product is CAIKGAVQETQYF.

The chain combines TRBV5-4 with TRBJ2-1; D not certain. This CDR3 contains 14 residues. Trimming pared 0 bases from V and 5 bases from J, leaving 9 bases between. CDR1 and CDR2 from the germline V gene are SGHNT and YYREEE (reference sequence). CDR3 in DNA: TGTGCCAGCAGCTTGGTGACGGTTAACAATGAGCAGTTCTTC. As protein: CASSLVTVNNEQFF.

Concerning this clone itself: Other DNA sequences within the sample encode an identical CDR3. V and J are TRBV19 and TRBJ1-1; the D is unclear. Trimming pared 4 bases from V and 1 base from J, leaving 10 bases between. Germline assignment: CDR1 LNHDA and CDR2 SQIVND (reference sequence). CDR3 length: 14 amino acids. Here the CDR3 reads CASSRSHQNTEAFF. The CDR3 bases are TGTGCCAGTAGTAGATCCCACCAGAACACTGAAGCTTTCTTT.

This chain uses TRBV7-2 with TRBJ1-1, with D uncertain. The V and J ends lost 1 base and 4 bases respectively, with 7 bases between them. There are 13 residues in the CDR3. The V gene's germline CDR1 is SGHTA and CDR2 FQGNSA. The CDR3, as DNA: TGTGCCAGCAGCTTAGAGGGAGGCACTGAAGCTTTCTTT. Protein sequence: CASSLEGGTEAFF.

This chain links TRBV18 with TRBJ2-2, with D unresolved. Germline-derived CDR1 and CDR2 are KGHSH and LQKENI. The CDR3 spans 12 residues. The V gene lost 2 bases and the J gene lost 7 bases, with 5 bases spanning the gap. The CDR3 reads CASSPMVGELFF. CDR3 bases: TGTGCCAGCTCACCAATGGTCGGGGAGCTGTTTTTT.

This rearrangement joins TRBV7-9 to TRBJ2-2; 10 bases match TRBD1. This CDR3 region has 15 residues. The trim removed 3 bases at V and 3 bases at J, leaving 1 base unmatched. Germline V gene data show CDR1 as SEHNR and CDR2 as FQNEAQ (reference sequence). The DNA of the CDR3 is TGTGCCAGCAGCTTGGGACAGGGGTACACCGGGGAGCTGTTTTTT. Its protein product is CASSLGQGYTGELFF.

V and J are TRBV15 and TRBJ2-7; D gene unclear. Trimming shortened V by 0 bases and J by 4 bases, and 7 bases separated the two germline ends. Germline V gene sequence: CDR1 LNHNV, CDR2 YYDKDF (reference sequence). This CDR3 spans 13 amino acids. The CDR3 sequence: CATSRDRGYEQYF. The CDR3 coding sequence is TGTGCCACCAGCAGAGATCGTGGGTACGAGCAGTACTTC.

The V call is TRBV7-2, the J call TRBJ2-7; D is ambiguous. With 4 bases removed from V and 4 bases from J, the gap between germline ends came to 11 bases. The CDR3 has 13 residues. CDR1 SGHTA and CDR2 FQGNSA come from the germline V gene. The CDR3, as DNA: TGTGCCAGCAGCTCATTCTTAGGGTACGAGCAGTACTTC. Its protein is CASSSFLGYEQYF.

This clone was observed once. The chain is built from TRBV5-1 and TRBJ2-7; D gene ambiguous. This CDR3 is 12 amino acids long. Trimming stripped 1 base from V and 5 bases from J, with 7 bases between. Germline CDR1 and CDR2: SGHRS and YFSETQ. Here the CDR3 reads CASSLPSDEQYF. CDR3 DNA: TGCGCCAGCAGCTTGCCCTCAGACGAGCAGTACTTC.

The chain combines TRBV7-9 with TRBJ2-1; D call uncertain. Trimming took 1 base from V and 8 from J, leaving 6 bases between them. The germline CDR1 and CDR2 sequences are SEHNR and FQNEAQ (reference sequence). The CDR3 runs to 12 residues. The CDR3 nucleotides are TGTGCCAGCAGCTTAGACTTTGATGAGCAGTTCTTC. This translates into CASSLDFDEQFF.

This clone was observed once. The chain is built from TRBV5-1 and TRBJ1-2, with D hard to call. The CDR3 is 13 residues long. V was pared by 4 bases and J by 0 bases, with 7 bases between. From germline, CDR1 is SGHRS and CDR2 YFSETQ. The chain's CDR3 is CASSRDTNYGYTF. CDR3 in DNA: TGCGCCAGCAGCAGGGATACTAACTATGGCTACACCTTC.

The chain carries TRBV7-2 and TRBJ1-2; no reliable D call. V lost 1 base and J 4 bases, leaving 13 bases between the germline ends. There are 15 residues in the CDR3. Germline CDR1 SGHTA, CDR2 FQGNSA. The CDR3 protein is CASSLDSAAPYGYTF. CDR3 nucleotide sequence: TGTGCCAGCAGCTTAGATAGCGCAGCCCCCTATGGCTACACCTTC.

With regard to this clone: Mismatch with germline at one junction end may stem from a read error. The gene calls are TRBV7-7 and TRBJ2-1; 14 positions match TRBD2. The CDR3 totals 18 residues. CDR1 SSHAT and CDR2 FNYEAQ come from the germline V gene (reference sequence). CDR3 loop: CASSRTSGRLSSYNEQFF. CDR3 nucleotide sequence: TGTGCTAGCAGCCGGACTAGCGGGAGGCTGAGCTCCTACAATGAGCAGTTCTTC. Variable domain in full (rest from reference TRBV7-7 and TRBJ2-1): GAGVSQSPRYKVTKRGQDVTLRCDPISSHATLYWYQQALGQGPEFLTYFNYEAQPDKSGLPSDRFSAERPEGSISTLTIQRTEQRDSAMYRCASSRTSGRLSSYNEQFFGPGTRLTVL.

The V and J genes are TRBV5-1 and TRBJ2-1, with 9 bases identical to TRBD1. The germline gives CDR1 SGHRS, CDR2 YFSETQ. V lost 0 bases to trimming and J lost 1 base; unmatched junction nucleotides: 2. The CDR3 spans 16 residues. The DNA of the CDR3 is TGCGCCAGCAGCTTGGGGACAGGGGCTTCCTACAATGAGCAGTTCTTC. Translating gives CASSLGTGASYNEQFF.

The V gene is TRBV4-1, the J gene TRBJ2-7, with D possibly TRBD1 on 8 matching bases. The germline V gene has CDR1 MGHRA and CDR2 YSYEKL. This CDR3 is 17 amino acids long. Trimming removed 4 bases at V and 3 bases at J, with 22 bases between. The CDR3 loop reads CASSRQIGTGGSYEQYF. The CDR3 region has the DNA TGCGCCAGCAGCCGCCAAATTGGGACAGGCGGGAGCTACGAGCAGTACTTC.

V is TRBV2 and J is TRBJ1-1; D unclear. Germline values: CDR1 SNHLY, CDR2 FYNNEI. This CDR3 comprises 14 residues. V was shortened by 2 bases and J by 2 bases, with 9 bases between the two germline ends. The CDR3 DNA reads TGTGCCAGCAGTGAACAAGGCAGAAACACTGAAGCTTTCTTT. It specifies CASSEQGRNTEAFF.

Here the CDR3 DNA reads TGTGCCAGCAGTGAAGCACGTTTCTCCGAAGCTTTCTTT. Translating it yields CASSEARFSEAFF. The chain joins TRBV6-1 to TRBJ1-1; D is unclear. Germline V gene data show CDR1 as MNHNS and CDR2 as SASEGT. Deletions cut 0 bases from V and 8 bases from J, with 10 bases between. There are 13 residues in the CDR3.

The chain combines TRBV27 with TRBJ2-7; 10 bases fit TRBD1. Germline CDR1 and CDR2: MNHEY and SMNVEV (reference sequence). The CDR3 spans 19 residues. V was clipped by 6 bases and J by 3 bases; unmatched bases: 20. The CDR3 loop reads CASSPILTDRGRAFYEQYF. DNA for the CDR3: TGTGCCAGCAGCCCAATACTAACAGACAGGGGGCGCGCCTTCTACGAGCAGTACTTC.

V is TRBV29-1 and J is TRBJ2-3, with 9 positions matching TRBD2. Germline CDR1 is SQVTM and CDR2 is ANQGSEA. This CDR3 spans 14 amino acids. Trimming cost V 4 bases and J 1 base; bases outside gene matches: 3. The CDR3: CSVGSSGGTDTQYF. The CDR3 nucleotides are TGCAGCGTTGGGTCTAGCGGGGGCACAGATACGCAGTATTTT.

This chain joins TRBV5-1 and TRBJ2-1; 7 nucleotides match TRBD1. Germline CDR1 reads SGHRS; CDR2 reads YFSETQ. The CDR3 contains 15 residues. V shed 5 bases, J shed 7 bases, and the junction held 12 bases outside the gene matches. CDR3: CASRPTGARGNEQFF. CDR3 nucleotides: TGCGCCAGCAGACCTACAGGGGCCAGGGGGAATGAGCAGTTCTTC.